This TCR beta chain is from a study of cytomegalovirus exposure and HLA in healthy donors. Findings and caveats of the study: High specificity and sensitivity for cytomegalovirus status were reported for the classifier. Trimming of TCR beta V- and J-genes showed a link, identified in a later analysis, to a missense DCLRE1C variant.

About this clone: Its antigen is currently unknown.

This CDR3 spans 14 amino acids. Germline CDR1 is SNHLY and CDR2 is FYNNEI. J lost 6 bases, V lost 6 bases, and 7 bases had no gene match. Researchers ran the PCR with 60 Vbeta and 13 Jbeta primers. Clones were sequenced by immunoSEQ multiplex PCR, and TCRdb holds only the in-frame ones, with some missing. The sample lists 200,000 or so clones, about 90% occurring once. This clonotype originated in a girl under two years old in good health and CMV-seronegative. V usage is TRBV2 and J usage is TRBJ2-2; 7 bases are shared with TRBD1. Sequencing input: PBMCs. The CDR3, as DNA: TGTGCCAGCAGAGCCGGACAGGCTGCCGGGGAGCTGTTTTTT. Protein sequence: CASRAGQAAGELFF.